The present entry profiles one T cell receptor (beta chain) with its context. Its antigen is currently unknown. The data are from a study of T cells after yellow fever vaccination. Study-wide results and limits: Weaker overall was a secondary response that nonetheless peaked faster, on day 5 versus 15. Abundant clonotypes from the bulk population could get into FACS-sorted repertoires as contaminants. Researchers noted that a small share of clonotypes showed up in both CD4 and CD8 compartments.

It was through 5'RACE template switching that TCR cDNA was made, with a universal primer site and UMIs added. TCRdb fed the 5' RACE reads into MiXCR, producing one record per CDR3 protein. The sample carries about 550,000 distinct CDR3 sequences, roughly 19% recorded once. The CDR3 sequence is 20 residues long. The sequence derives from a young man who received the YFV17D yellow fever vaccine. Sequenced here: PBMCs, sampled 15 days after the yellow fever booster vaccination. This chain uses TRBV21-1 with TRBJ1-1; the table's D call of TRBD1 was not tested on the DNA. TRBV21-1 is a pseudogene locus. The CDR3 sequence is CASRHPDSRLRGAMNTEAFF. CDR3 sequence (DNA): TGTGCCAGCAGGCATCCGGACTCTCGTCTAAGAGGGGCAATGAACACTGAAGCTTTCTTT.